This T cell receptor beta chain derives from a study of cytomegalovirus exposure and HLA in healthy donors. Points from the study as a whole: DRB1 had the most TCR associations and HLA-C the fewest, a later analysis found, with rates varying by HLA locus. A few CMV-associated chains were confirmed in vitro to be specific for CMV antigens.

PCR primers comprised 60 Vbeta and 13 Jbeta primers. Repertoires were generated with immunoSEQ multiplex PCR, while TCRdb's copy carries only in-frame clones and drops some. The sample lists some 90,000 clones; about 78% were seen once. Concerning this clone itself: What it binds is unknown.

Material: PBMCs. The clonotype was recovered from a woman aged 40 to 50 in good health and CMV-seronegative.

In nucleotides, the CDR3 is TGTGCCAGCAGTGAAGCGCTTGTGGGGCCTTCCCGTTCTAACTATGGCTACACCTTC. It codes for CASSEALVGPSRSNYGYTF. The chain has TRBV2 and TRBJ1-2, with D perhaps matching TRBD1 (5 bases). Germline V lookup: CDR1 SNHLY, CDR2 FYNNEI. CDR3 length: 19 amino acids. Trimming shortened V by 0 bases and J by 0 bases, and 20 bases separated the two germline ends.